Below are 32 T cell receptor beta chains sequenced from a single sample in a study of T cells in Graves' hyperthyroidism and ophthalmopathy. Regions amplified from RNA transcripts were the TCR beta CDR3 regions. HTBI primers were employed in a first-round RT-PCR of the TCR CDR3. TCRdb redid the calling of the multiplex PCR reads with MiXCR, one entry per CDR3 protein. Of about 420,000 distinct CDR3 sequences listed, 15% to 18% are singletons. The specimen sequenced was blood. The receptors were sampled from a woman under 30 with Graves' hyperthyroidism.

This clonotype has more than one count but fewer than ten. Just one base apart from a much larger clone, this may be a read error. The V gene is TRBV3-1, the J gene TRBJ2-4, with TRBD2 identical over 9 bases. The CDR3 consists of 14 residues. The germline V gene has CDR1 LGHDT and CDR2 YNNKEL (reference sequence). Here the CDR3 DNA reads TGTGCCAGCAGCCTGGGACTAGCCAAAGACATTCAGTACTTC. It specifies CASSLGLAKDIQYF.

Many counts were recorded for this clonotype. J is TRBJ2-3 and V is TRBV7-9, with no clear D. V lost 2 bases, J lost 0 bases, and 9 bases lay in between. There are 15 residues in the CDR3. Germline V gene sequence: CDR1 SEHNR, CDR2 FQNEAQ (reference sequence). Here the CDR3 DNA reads TGTGCCAGCAGCTTACCCAGTATTAGCACAGATACGCAGTATTTT. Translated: CASSLPSISTDTQYF.

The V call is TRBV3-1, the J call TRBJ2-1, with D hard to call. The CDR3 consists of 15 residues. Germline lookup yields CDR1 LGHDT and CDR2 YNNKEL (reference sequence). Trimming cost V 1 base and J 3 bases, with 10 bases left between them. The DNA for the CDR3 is TGTGCCAGCAGCCAAGTAGGACCGATCTACAATGAGCAGTTCTTC. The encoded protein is CASSQVGPIYNEQFF.

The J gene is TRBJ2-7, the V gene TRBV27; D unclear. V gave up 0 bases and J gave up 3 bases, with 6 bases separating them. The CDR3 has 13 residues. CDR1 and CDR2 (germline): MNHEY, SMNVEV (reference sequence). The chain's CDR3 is CASSLSWGYEQYF. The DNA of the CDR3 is TGTGCCAGCAGTTTATCATGGGGCTACGAGCAGTACTTC.

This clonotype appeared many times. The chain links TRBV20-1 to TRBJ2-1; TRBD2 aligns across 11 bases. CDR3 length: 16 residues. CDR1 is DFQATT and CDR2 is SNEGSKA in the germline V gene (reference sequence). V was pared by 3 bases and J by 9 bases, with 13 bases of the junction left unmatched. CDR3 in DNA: TGCAGTGCTAGCAAGGCGGCTAGCGGGAGGTATAGTGAGCAGTTCTTC. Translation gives CSASKAASGRYSEQFF.

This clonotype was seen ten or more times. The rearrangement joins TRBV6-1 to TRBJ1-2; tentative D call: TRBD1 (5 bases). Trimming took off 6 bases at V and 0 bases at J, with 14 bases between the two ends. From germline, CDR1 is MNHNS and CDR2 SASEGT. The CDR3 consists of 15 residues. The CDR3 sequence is CASSVSETANYGYTF. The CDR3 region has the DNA TGTGCCAGCAGCGTTTCTGAGACAGCTAACTATGGCTACACCTTC.

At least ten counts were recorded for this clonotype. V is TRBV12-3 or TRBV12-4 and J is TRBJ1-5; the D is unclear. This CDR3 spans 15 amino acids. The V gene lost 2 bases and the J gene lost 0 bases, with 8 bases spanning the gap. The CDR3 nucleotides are TGTGCCAGCAGTTTACCCGGAAATAGCAATCAGCCCCAGCATTTT. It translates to CASSLPGNSNQPQHF.

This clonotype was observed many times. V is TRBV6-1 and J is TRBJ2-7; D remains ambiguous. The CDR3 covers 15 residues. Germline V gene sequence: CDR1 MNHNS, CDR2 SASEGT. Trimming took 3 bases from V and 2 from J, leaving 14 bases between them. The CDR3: CASSEGSTRAYEQYF. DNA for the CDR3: TGTGCCAGCAGTGAGGGGTCAACCCGGGCCTACGAGCAGTACTTC.

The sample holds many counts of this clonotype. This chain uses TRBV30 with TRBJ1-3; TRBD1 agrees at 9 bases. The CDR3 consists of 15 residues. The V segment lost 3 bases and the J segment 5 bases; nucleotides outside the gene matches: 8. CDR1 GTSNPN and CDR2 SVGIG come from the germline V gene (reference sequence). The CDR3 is CAWRSRTGVRNTIYF. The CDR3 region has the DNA TGTGCCTGGAGAAGCAGGACAGGGGTGAGAAACACCATATATTTT. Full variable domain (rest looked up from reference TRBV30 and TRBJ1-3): SQTIHQWPATLVQPVGSPLSLECTVEGTSNPNLYWYRQAAGRGLQLLFYSVGIGQISSEVPQNLSASRPQDRQFILSSKKLLLSDSGFYLCAWRSRTGVRNTIYFGEGSWLTVV.

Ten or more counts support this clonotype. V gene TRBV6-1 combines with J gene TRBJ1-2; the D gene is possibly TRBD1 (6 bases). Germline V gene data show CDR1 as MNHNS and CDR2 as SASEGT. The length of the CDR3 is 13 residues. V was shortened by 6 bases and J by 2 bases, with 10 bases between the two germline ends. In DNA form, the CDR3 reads TGTGCCAGCAGCGGACAGAGCAACTATGGCTACACCTTC. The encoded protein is CASSGQSNYGYTF.

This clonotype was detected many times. CDR3 amino acids: CSATRLMGTDTQYF. The CDR3 region has the DNA TGCAGTGCTACCCGTCTCATGGGCACAGATACGCAGTATTTT. This chain joins TRBV20-1 and TRBJ2-3, with unresolved D. Germline CDR1 is DFQATT and CDR2 is SNEGSKA (reference sequence). The CDR3 length is 14 residues. V gave up 4 bases and J gave up 1 base, with 12 bases separating them.

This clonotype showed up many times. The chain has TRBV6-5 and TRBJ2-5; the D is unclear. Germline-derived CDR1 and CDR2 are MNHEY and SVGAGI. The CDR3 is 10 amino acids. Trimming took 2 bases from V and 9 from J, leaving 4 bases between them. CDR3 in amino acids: CASSYRPQYF. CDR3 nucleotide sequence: TGTGCCAGCAGTTACCGTCCCCAGTACTTC.

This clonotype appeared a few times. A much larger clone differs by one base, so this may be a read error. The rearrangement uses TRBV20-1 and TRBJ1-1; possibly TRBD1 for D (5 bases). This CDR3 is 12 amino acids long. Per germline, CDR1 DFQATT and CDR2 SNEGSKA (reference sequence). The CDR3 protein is CSAGERGTEAFF. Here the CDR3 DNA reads TGCAGTGCTGGAGAGAGGGGCACTGAAGCTTTCTTT.

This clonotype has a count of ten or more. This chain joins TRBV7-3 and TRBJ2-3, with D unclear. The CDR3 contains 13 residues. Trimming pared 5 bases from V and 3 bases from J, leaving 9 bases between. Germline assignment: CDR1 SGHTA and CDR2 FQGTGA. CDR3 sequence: CASSPMGTDTQYF. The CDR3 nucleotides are TGTGCCAGCAGCCCCATGGGGACAGATACGCAGTATTTT.

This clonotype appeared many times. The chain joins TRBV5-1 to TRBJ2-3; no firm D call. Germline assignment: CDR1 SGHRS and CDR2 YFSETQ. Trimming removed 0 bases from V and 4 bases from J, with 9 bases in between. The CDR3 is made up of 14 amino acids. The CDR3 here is CASSLVSGADTQYF. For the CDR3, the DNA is TGCGCCAGCAGCTTGGTATCCGGAGCAGATACGCAGTATTTT.

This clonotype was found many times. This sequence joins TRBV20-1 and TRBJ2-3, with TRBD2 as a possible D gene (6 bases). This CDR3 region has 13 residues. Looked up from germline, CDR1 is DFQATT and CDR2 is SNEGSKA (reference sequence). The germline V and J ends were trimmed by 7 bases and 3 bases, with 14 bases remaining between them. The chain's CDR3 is CSVPSGVTDTQYF. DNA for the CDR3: TGCAGTGTACCATCGGGAGTTACAGATACGCAGTATTTT.

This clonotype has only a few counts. In DNA, the CDR3 is TGTGCCAGCAGCTTGGCCCCTCGGAGCCACAATGAGCAGTTCTTC. It translates to CASSLAPRSHNEQFF. V and J are TRBV5-8 and TRBJ2-1; D not resolved. The CDR3 consists of 15 residues. Trimming took off 0 bases at V and 5 bases at J, with 12 bases between the two ends. CDR1 is SGHTS, CDR2 YDEGEE, per germline.

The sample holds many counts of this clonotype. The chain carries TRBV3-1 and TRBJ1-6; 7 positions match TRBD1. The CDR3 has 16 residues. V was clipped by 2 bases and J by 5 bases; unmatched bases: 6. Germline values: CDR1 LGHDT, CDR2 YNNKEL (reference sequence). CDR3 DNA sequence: TGTGCCAGCAGCCAATCCCGACAGGGAGATAATTCACCCCTCCACTTT. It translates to CASSQSRQGDNSPLHF.

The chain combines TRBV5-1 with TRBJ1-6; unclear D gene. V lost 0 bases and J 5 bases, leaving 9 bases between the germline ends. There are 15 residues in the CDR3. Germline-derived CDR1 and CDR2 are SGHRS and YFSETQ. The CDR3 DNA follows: TGCGCCAGCAGCTTGGGGGGTCTGGATAATTCACCCCTCCACTTT. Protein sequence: CASSLGGLDNSPLHF.

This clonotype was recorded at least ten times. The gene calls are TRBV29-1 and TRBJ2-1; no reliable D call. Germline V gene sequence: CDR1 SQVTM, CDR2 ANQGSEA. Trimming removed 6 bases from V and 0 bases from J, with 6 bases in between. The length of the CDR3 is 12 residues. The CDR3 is CSVESSYNEQFF. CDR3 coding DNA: TGCAGCGTGGAGAGCTCCTACAATGAGCAGTTCTTC.

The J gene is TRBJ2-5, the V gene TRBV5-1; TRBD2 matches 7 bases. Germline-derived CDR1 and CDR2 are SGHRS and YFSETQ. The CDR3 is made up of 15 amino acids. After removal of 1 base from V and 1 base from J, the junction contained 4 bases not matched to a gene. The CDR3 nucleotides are TGCGCCAGCAGCTTGAAGGCGGGAGTCCAAGAGACCCAGTACTTC. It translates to CASSLKAGVQETQYF.

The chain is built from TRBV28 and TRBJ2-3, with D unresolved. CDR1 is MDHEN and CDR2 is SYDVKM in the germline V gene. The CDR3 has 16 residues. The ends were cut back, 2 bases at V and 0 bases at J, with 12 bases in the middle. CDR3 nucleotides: TGTGCCAGCAGTTTACCCCTCCTGGCTAGCACAGATACGCAGTATTTT. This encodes CASSLPLLASTDTQYF.

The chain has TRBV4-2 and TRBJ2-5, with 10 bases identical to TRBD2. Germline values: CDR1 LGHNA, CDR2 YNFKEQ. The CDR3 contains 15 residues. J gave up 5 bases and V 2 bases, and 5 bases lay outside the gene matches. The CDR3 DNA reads TGTGCCAGCAGCCAAAGCGGGGGGGCCCAGGAGACCCAGTACTTC. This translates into CASSQSGGAQETQYF.

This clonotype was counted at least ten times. The CDR3 nucleotides are TGTGCCAGCCGCCGGGACAGGGGGCTAGAGACCCAGTACTTC. Translating gives CASRRDRGLETQYF. The chain uses TRBV2 and TRBJ2-5; 12 nucleotides match TRBD1. V gave up 8 bases and J gave up 4 bases; unmatched junction bases: 5. The CDR3 sequence is 14 residues long. The germline gives CDR1 SNHLY, CDR2 FYNNEI.

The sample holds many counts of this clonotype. The CDR3 DNA reads as TGCAGTGCTATACCCTCATCAACAGGGGCTCATTCACCCCTCCACTTT. As protein: CSAIPSSTGAHSPLHF. The chain links TRBV20-1 to TRBJ1-6; 7 nucleotides agree with TRBD1. CDR3 length: 16 residues. V lost 4 bases, J lost 8 bases, and 14 bases stayed unmatched. CDR1 DFQATT and CDR2 SNEGSKA come from the germline V gene (reference sequence).

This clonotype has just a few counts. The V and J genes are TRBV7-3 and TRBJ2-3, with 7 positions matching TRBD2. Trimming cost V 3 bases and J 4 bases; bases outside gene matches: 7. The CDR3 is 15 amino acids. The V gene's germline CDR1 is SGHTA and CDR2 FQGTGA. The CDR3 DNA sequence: TGTGCCAGCAGCTTCAGAGCGGGGAGCGCAGATACGCAGTATTTT. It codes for CASSFRAGSADTQYF.

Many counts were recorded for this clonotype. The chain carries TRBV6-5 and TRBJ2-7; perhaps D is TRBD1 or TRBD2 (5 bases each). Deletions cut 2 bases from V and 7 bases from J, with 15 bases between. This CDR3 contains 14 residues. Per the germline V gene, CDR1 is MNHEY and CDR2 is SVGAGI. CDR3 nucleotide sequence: TGTGCCAGCAGTTACGCAGGGTCTAGCCGGGAGCAGTACTTC. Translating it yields CASSYAGSSREQYF.

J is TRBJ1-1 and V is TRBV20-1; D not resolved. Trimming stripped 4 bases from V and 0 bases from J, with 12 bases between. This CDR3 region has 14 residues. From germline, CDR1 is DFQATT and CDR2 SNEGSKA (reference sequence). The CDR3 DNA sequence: TGCAGTGCTATCTTGGGGAATCTGAACACTGAAGCTTTCTTT. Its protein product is CSAILGNLNTEAFF.

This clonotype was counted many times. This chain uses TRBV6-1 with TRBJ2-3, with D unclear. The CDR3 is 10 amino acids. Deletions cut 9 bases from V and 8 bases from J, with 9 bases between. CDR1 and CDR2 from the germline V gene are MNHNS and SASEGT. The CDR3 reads CASTLSTQYF. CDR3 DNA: TGTGCCAGTACCCTAAGTACGCAGTATTTT.

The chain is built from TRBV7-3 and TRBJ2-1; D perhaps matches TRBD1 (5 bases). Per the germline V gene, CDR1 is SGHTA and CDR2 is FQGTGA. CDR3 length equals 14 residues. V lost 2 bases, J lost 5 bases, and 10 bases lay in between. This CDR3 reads CASSLFAGNNEQFF. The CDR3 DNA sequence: TGTGCCAGCAGCTTATTTGCAGGGAACAATGAGCAGTTCTTC.

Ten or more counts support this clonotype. CDR3 nucleotide sequence: TGTGCCAGCCGATCGGGAGGCACGAACACTGAAGCTTTCTTT. Its protein product is CASRSGGTNTEAFF. This rearrangement joins TRBV7-9 to TRBJ1-1; D is unclear. Deletions cut 8 bases from V and 1 base from J, with 14 bases between. CDR3 length: 14 amino acids. CDR1 is SEHNR and CDR2 is FQNEAQ in the germline V gene (reference sequence).

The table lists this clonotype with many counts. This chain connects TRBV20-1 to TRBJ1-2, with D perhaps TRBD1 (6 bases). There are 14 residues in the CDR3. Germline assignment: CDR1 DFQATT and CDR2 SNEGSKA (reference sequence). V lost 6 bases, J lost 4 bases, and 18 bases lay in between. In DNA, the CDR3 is TGCAGTGCCTCACAGGGAGTGGGAAGCTATGGCTACACCTTC. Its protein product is CSASQGVGSYGYTF.